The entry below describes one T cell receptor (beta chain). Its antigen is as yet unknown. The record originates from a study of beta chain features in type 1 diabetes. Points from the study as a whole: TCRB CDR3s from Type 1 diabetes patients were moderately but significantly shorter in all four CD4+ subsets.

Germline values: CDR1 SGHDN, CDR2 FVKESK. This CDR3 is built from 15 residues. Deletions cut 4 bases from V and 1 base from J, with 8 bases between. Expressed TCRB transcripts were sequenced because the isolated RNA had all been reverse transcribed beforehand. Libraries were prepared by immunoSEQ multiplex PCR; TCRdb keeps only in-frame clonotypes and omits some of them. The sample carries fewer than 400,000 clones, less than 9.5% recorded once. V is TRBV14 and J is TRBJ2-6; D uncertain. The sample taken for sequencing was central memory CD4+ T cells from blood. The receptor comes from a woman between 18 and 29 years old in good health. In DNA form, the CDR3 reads TGTGCCAGCAGCCGCAGGCAGTCTGGGGCCAACGTCCTGACTTTC. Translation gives CASSRRQSGANVLTF.